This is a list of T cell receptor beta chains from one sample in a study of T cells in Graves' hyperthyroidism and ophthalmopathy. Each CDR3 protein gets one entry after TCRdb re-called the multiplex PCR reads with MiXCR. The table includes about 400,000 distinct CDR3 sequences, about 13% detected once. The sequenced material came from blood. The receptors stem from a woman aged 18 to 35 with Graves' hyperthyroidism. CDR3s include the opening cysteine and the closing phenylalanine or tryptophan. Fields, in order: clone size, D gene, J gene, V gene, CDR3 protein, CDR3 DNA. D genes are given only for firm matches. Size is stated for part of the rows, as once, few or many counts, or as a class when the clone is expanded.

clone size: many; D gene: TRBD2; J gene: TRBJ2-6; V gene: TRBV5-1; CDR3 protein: CASSPIAGGPAGANVLTF; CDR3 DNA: TGCGCCAGCAGCCCCATAGCGGGAGGGCCGGCTGGGGCCAACGTCCTGACTTTC
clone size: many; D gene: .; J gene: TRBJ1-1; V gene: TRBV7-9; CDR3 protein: CASKTLGTNTEAFF; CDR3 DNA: TGTGCCAGCAAAACCCTTGGAACAAACACTGAAGCTTTCTTT
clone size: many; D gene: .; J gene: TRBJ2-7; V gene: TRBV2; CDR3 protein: CASRALSTIDEQYF; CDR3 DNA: TGTGCCAGCAGGGCTTTGTCTACAATCGACGAGCAGTACTTC
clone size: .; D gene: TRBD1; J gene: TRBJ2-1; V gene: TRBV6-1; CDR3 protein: CASSPGTGGRYNEQFF; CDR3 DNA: TGTGCCAGCAGTCCCGGGACAGGGGGCAGATACAATGAGCAGTTCTTC
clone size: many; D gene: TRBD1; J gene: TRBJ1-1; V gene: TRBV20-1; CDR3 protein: CSARDTGVNTEAFF; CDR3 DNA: TGCAGTGCTAGAGATACAGGGGTCAACACTGAAGCTTTCTTT
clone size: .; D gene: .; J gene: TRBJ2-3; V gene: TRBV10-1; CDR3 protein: CASSVSRTDTQYF; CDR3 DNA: TGCGCCAGCAGTGTGAGCCGAACGGATACGCAGTATTTT
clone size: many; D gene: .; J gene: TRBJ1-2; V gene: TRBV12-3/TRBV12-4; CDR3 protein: CASSLDRGKGYGYTF; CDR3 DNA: TGTGCCAGCAGTTTAGATAGGGGGAAGGGCTATGGCTACACCTTC
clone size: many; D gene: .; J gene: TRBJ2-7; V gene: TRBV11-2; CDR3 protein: CASSPYGVGEQYF; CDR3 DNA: TGTGCCAGCAGCCCTTACGGGGTTGGCGAGCAGTACTTC
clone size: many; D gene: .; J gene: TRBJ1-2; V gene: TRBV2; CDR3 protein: CASPRRGNGYTF; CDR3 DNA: TGTGCCAGCCCACGGAGGGGAAATGGCTACACCTTC
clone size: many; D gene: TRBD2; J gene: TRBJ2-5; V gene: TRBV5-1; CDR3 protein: CASSLFPAGGLGETQYF; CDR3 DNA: TGCGCCAGCAGCTTGTTTCCAGCGGGGGGCCTCGGGGAGACCCAGTACTTC
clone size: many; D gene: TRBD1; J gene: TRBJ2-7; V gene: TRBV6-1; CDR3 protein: CARDRVVTYEQYF; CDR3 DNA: TGTGCCAGAGACAGGGTTGTAACCTACGAGCAGTACTTC
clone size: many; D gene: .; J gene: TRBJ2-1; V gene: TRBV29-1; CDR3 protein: CSVEGVSSYNEQFF; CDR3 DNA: TGCAGCGTGGAGGGGGTTAGCTCCTACAATGAGCAGTTCTTC
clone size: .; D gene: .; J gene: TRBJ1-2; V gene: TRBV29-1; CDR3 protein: CSVEGSYRGGTF; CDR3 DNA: TGCAGCGTTGAAGGTTCATATAGAGGCGGGACCTTC